One and the same sample provided the 25 T cell receptor beta chains below, sequenced in a study of T cell changes during pregnancy in multiple sclerosis. The data were produced by immunoSEQ multiplex PCR, yet TCRdb's version contains in-frame clones alone and is incomplete. The repertoire holds fewer than 20,000 clones, with about nine tenths as singletons. The sample here was CD8+ T cells from peripheral blood mononuclear cells, taken in the second trimester of pregnancy. These receptors originate from a female donor in good health, enrolled as a control in a pregnancy study.

This rearrangement joins TRBV13 to TRBJ2-7; 7 bases map to TRBD1. The germline CDR1 and CDR2 sequences are PRHDT and FYEKMQ (reference sequence). J gave up 5 bases and V 3 bases, and 13 bases lay outside the gene matches. The CDR3 extends over 16 amino acids. Here the CDR3 DNA reads TGTGCCAGCAGCTTCGTAGGACAGGACTTGGTAAACGAGCAGTACTTC. It encodes CASSFVGQDLVNEQYF.

The chain recombines TRBV5-4 with TRBJ2-2; 11 positions agree with TRBD2. CDR3 length: 16 residues. The ends lost 0 bases at V and 7 bases at J; junction bases unmatched: 5. In germline, CDR1 is SGHNT, CDR2 YYREEE (reference sequence). In DNA, the CDR3 is TGTGCCAGCAGCTTGGAACTAGCGGGGGTGAACGGGGAGCTGTTTTTT. This gives the protein CASSLELAGVNGELFF.

The rearrangement uses TRBV27 and TRBJ2-7; TRBD2 aligns across 13 bases. With 5 bases clipped from V and 2 bases from J, the junction kept 9 bases outside the gene matches. The CDR3 is 17 amino acids. Germline V gene sequence: CDR1 MNHEY, CDR2 SMNVEV (reference sequence). Written as DNA, the CDR3 is TGTGCCAGCAGTAGGACTAGCGGGGGAGGGTGGACCTACGAGCAGTACTTC. It encodes CASSRTSGGGWTYEQYF.

This chain uses TRBV6-5 with TRBJ2-1; possible D gene TRBD1, 5 bases. The CDR3 length is 15 residues. The germline V gene has CDR1 MNHEY and CDR2 SVGAGI. Trimming pared 8 bases from V and 4 bases from J, leaving 18 bases between. Here the CDR3 reads CASRLGAYKYNEQFF. CDR3 nucleotides: TGTGCCAGCCGACTTGGGGCTTATAAATACAATGAGCAGTTCTTC.

CDR3 coding DNA: TGTGCCAGCAGCTTAGATCCGACAGGCGTCTATGGCTACACCTTC. Translated, it gives CASSLDPTGVYGYTF. The rearrangement joins TRBV11-2 to TRBJ1-2; D might be TRBD1 (6 bases). Germline V gene data show CDR1 as SGHAT and CDR2 as FQNNGV. The germline V and J ends were trimmed by 0 bases and 4 bases, with 12 bases remaining between them. CDR3 length: 15 amino acids.

J is TRBJ2-7 and V is TRBV11-1; no firm D call. This CDR3 contains 12 residues. The V gene lost 5 bases and the J gene lost 0 bases, with 5 bases spanning the gap. The germline CDR1 and CDR2 sequences are SGHAT and FQDESV (reference sequence). The CDR3 DNA reads as TGTGCCAGCAGCCCTAACTCCTACGAGCAGTACTTC. As protein: CASSPNSYEQYF.

For the CDR3, the DNA is TGTGCCAGCAGCGTCCCCCTTTATCCCGAAGCTTTCTTT. This sequence encodes CASSVPLYPEAFF. The chain is built from TRBV9 and TRBJ1-1; D unclear. Germline V lookup: CDR1 SGDLS, CDR2 YYNGEE. Trimming pared 2 bases from V and 8 bases from J, leaving 13 bases between. The CDR3 loop spans 13 amino acids.

The chain recombines TRBV9 with TRBJ2-7; the match to TRBD1 covers 7 bases. The ends lost 0 bases at V and 2 bases at J; junction bases unmatched: 2. CDR3 size: 14 residues. In germline, CDR1 is SGDLS, CDR2 YYNGEE. The chain's CDR3 is CASSVGGTAYEQYF. CDR3 DNA sequence: TGTGCCAGCAGCGTAGGAGGGACAGCCTACGAGCAGTACTTC.

The CDR3 is CASGAAGSTDTQYF. The CDR3 region has the DNA TGTGCCAGCGGGGCAGCGGGAAGCACAGATACGCAGTATTTT. V usage is TRBV6-5 and J usage is TRBJ2-3, with TRBD2 matching over 7 bases. Germline V gene sequence: CDR1 MNHEY, CDR2 SVGAGI. Unmatched junction bases numbered 5, after V lost 8 bases and J lost 0 bases. This CDR3 is built from 14 residues.

A few counts support this clone. This chain joins TRBV6-4 and TRBJ2-7, with TRBD1 identical over 8 bases. This CDR3 has 15 amino acids. Per germline, CDR1 MRHNA and CDR2 SNTAGT. J was trimmed by 2 bases and V by 8 bases; bases with no gene match: 11. CDR3 sequence (DNA): TGTGCCAGCGCTATGGACGGGACAGGAGCCTACGAGCAGTACTTC. This sequence encodes CASAMDGTGAYEQYF.

This chain uses TRBV6-5 with TRBJ2-7, with D possibly matching TRBD2 (5 bases). The CDR3 length is 14 residues. Trimming shortened V by 4 bases and J by 2 bases, and 12 bases separated the two germline ends. CDR1 MNHEY and CDR2 SVGAGI come from the germline V gene. The CDR3 nucleotides are TGTGCCAGCAGTTTTGAGGGCCAACCCTACGAGCAGTACTTC. As protein: CASSFEGQPYEQYF.

This chain joins TRBV29-1 and TRBJ1-5, with D unclear. Germline CDR1 and CDR2: SQVTM and ANQGSEA. The CDR3 is made up of 15 amino acids. V was cut by 4 bases and J by 0 bases, with 13 bases left in between. The chain's CDR3 is CSVVLADYSNQPQHF. DNA of the CDR3: TGCAGCGTTGTTTTGGCCGATTATAGCAATCAGCCCCAGCATTTT.

The CDR3 loop reads CSVLPGQGNTGELFF. CDR3 DNA sequence: TGCAGCGTCCTACCGGGACAGGGGAACACCGGGGAGCTGTTTTTT. The V gene is TRBV29-1, the J gene TRBJ2-2; 9 bases are a match to TRBD1. CDR1 and CDR2 from the germline V gene are SQVTM and ANQGSEA. This CDR3 is built from 15 residues. V was clipped by 6 bases and J by 1 base; unmatched bases: 6.

This chain connects TRBV2 to TRBJ2-5, with D tentatively TRBD2 (5 bases). The CDR3 is 14 amino acids. Looked up from germline, CDR1 is SNHLY and CDR2 is FYNNEI. V was clipped by 4 bases and J by 0 bases, with 9 bases between them. The CDR3 region is CASSGRGYQETQYF. The DNA for the CDR3 is TGTGCCAGCAGTGGACGGGGATACCAAGAGACCCAGTACTTC.

The J gene is TRBJ1-4, the V gene TRBV7-8; 10 bases map to TRBD1. The germline gives CDR1 SGHVS, CDR2 FQNEAQ. CDR3 length: 16 residues. V trimming: 2 bases; J trimming: 5 bases; junction bases outside the gene matches: 5. The chain's CDR3 is CASSLWTGGSNEKLFF. In DNA, the CDR3 is TGTGCCAGCAGCTTATGGACAGGGGGATCAAATGAAAAACTGTTTTTT.

This chain uses TRBV12-5 with TRBJ2-3, with 10 bases identical to TRBD2. V lost 3 bases to trimming and J lost 4 bases; unmatched junction nucleotides: 4. Germline CDR1 is LGHNT and CDR2 is FRNRAP. The CDR3 is 15 residues long. CDR3 bases: TGTGCTAGTGGTTTAGCGGGAGGGCCAGCAGATACGCAGTATTTT. This gives the protein CASGLAGGPADTQYF.

V is TRBV25-1 and J is TRBJ2-7; 7 bases are a match to TRBD2. Germline assignment: CDR1 MGHDK and CDR2 SYGVNS. The CDR3 totals 15 residues. The trim removed 1 base at V and 3 bases at J, leaving 6 bases unmatched. CDR3 residues: CASSEFGTNNYEQYF. DNA for the CDR3: TGTGCCAGCAGTGAATTCGGGACTAACAACTACGAGCAGTACTTC.

The sample holds a few counts of this clone. The genes are TRBV6-4 and TRBJ2-2; D is possibly TRBD2 (6 bases). The CDR3 totals 13 residues. In germline, CDR1 is MRHNA, CDR2 SNTAGT. The V end lost 3 bases, the J end lost 6 bases, and 8 bases lay between the germline ends. CDR3 sequence reads: CASSEGGAGELFF. CDR3 DNA sequence: TGTGCCAGCAGTGAAGGAGGGGCCGGGGAGCTGTTTTTT.

The DNA for the CDR3 is TGTGCCAGTAGCGCAATAGCGGGGAGTAATGAGCAGTTCTTC. The encoded protein is CASSAIAGSNEQFF. This chain links TRBV6-4 with TRBJ2-1; TRBD2 agrees at 8 bases. Per germline, CDR1 MRHNA and CDR2 SNTAGT. The trim removed 9 bases at V and 7 bases at J, leaving 11 bases unmatched. CDR3 length: 14 amino acids.

This clone appeared a single time. This rearrangement joins TRBV27 to TRBJ1-1; D possibly corresponds to TRBD1 (5 bases). The V gene's germline CDR1 is MNHEY and CDR2 SMNVEV (reference sequence). Deletions cut 10 bases from V and 5 bases from J, with 20 bases between. The CDR3 runs 14 residues. The chain's CDR3 is CATSSRGKGTEAFF. CDR3 in DNA: TGTGCCACCTCCTCTCGGGGGAAGGGGACTGAAGCTTTCTTT.

V gene TRBV28 combines with J gene TRBJ2-7, with D perhaps matching TRBD1 (5 bases). In germline, CDR1 is MDHEN, CDR2 SYDVKM. Trimming took off 10 bases at V and 7 bases at J, with 17 bases between the two ends. The CDR3 extends over 12 amino acids. The CDR3 sequence: CATGKGVGEQYF. The CDR3 DNA reads TGTGCCACAGGGAAGGGCGTGGGGGAGCAGTACTTC.

The CDR3 DNA is TGTGCCACCAGCCAGGGCGGCTTAAGCTCTGGGGCCAACGTCCTGACTTTC. Protein: CATSQGGLSSGANVLTF. The chain employs TRBV15 and TRBJ2-6; D perhaps matches TRBD1 (5 bases). The CDR3 covers 17 residues. The germline CDR1 and CDR2 sequences are LNHNV and YYDKDF (reference sequence). Deletions cut 5 bases from V and 0 bases from J, with 14 bases between.

V gene TRBV19 combines with J gene TRBJ1-1; D is possibly TRBD1 (5 bases). Germline V gene lookup returns CDR1 LNHDA and CDR2 SQIVND (reference sequence). The V and J ends lost 3 bases and 4 bases respectively, with 9 bases between them. The CDR3 extends over 13 amino acids. The CDR3 DNA sequence: TGTGCCAGTAGTATGGTCGGGGGCACTGAAGCTTTCTTT. It yields the protein CASSMVGGTEAFF.

The table lists this clone with a few counts. The J gene is TRBJ2-1, the V gene TRBV4-1, with 11 bases matching TRBD2. Germline V gene data show CDR1 as MGHRA and CDR2 as YSYEKL. This CDR3 comprises 13 residues. V lost 9 bases and J lost 10; bases outside the gene matches: 8. As DNA, the CDR3 is TGCGCCAGTTCTCTAGCGGGAGGAGAAGAGCAGTTCTTC. Amino acid sequence: CASSLAGGEEQFF.

The chain employs TRBV15 and TRBJ2-1, with TRBD2 matching 8 bases. V was clipped by 5 bases and J by 8 bases; unmatched bases: 8. In germline, CDR1 is LNHNV, CDR2 YYDKDF (reference sequence). This CDR3 comprises 14 residues. CDR3 coding DNA: TGTGCCACCAGCTGGCCGGGACTAGTCTATGAGCAGTTCTTC. Protein: CATSWPGLVYEQFF.